The T cell receptor (beta chain) under discussion was sequenced for a study of radiotherapy plus CTLA-4 blockade in lung cancer. Overall study: Among enrolled patients, 15% to 20% responded and more than 25% achieved disease control. General study points: Strongest reported response predictors: early blood clone changes and post-radiation interferon-beta. After radiotherapy and ipilimumab, tumor-derived clones expanded in peripheral blood.

Turning to this clone: The antigen is unknown.

Method: immunoSEQ multiplex PCR; TCRdb's copy keeps in-frame clones and lacks some. The sample lists some 98,000 clones, roughly 80% occurring once. Germline assignment: CDR1 PRHDT and CDR2 FYEKMQ (reference sequence). The V gene end was trimmed by 3 bases and the J gene end by 0 bases; junction bases not matched to a gene: 10. The CDR3 has 19 residues. Focal radiation with ipilimumab CTLA-4 blockade was given to patients with chemo-refractory metastatic non-small-cell lung cancer. This specimen was peripheral blood, taken from a patient treated with radiotherapy plus ipilimumab. This TCR came from a human donor with non-small cell lung cancer who had a partial response to radiotherapy plus ipilimumab. The rearrangement uses TRBV13 and TRBJ2-1; 11 nucleotides match TRBD2. The CDR3 loop is CASSFRLAGGQSSYNEQFF. The CDR3 DNA sequence: TGTGCCAGCAGCTTTCGTCTAGCGGGAGGACAGAGCTCCTACAATGAGCAGTTCTTC.